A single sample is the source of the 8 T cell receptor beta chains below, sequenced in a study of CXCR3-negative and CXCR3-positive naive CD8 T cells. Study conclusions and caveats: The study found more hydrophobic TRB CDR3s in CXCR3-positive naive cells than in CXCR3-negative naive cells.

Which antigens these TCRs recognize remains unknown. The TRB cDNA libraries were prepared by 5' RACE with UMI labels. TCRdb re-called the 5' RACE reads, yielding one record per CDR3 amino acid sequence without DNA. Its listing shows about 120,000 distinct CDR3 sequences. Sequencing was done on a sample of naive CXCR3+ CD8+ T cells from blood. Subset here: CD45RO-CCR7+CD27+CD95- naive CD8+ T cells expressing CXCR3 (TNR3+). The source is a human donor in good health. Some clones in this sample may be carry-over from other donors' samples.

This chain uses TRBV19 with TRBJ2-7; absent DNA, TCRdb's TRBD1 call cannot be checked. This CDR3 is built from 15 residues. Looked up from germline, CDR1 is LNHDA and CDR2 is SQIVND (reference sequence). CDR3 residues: CASSMWGRGGNEQYF.

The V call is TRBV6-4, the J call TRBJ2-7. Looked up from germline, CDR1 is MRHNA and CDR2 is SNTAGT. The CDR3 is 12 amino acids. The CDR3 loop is CARAGGPYEQYF.

CDR3 region: CSAKSPALSSYNEQFF. V usage is TRBV20-1 and J usage is TRBJ2-1. This CDR3 has 16 residues. Germline V lookup: CDR1 DFQATT, CDR2 SNEGSKA (reference sequence).

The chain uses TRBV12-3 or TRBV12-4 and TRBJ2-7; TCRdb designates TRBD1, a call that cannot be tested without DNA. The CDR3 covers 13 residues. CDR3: CASSLTGVSEQYF.

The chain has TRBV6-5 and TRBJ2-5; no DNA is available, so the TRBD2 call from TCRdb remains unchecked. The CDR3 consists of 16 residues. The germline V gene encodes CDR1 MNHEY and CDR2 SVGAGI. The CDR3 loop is CASSLTSGGAGETQYF.

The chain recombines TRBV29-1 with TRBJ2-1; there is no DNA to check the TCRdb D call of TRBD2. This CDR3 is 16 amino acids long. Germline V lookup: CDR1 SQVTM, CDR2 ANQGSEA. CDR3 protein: CSVEEPLRSSYNEQFF.

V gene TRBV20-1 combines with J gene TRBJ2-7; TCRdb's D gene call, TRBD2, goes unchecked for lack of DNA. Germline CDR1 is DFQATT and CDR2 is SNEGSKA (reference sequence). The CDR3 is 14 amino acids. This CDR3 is CSASVSDRYSKQYF.

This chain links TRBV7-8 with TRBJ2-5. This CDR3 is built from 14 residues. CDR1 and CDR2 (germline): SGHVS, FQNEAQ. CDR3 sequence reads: CASRLAGVQETQYF.